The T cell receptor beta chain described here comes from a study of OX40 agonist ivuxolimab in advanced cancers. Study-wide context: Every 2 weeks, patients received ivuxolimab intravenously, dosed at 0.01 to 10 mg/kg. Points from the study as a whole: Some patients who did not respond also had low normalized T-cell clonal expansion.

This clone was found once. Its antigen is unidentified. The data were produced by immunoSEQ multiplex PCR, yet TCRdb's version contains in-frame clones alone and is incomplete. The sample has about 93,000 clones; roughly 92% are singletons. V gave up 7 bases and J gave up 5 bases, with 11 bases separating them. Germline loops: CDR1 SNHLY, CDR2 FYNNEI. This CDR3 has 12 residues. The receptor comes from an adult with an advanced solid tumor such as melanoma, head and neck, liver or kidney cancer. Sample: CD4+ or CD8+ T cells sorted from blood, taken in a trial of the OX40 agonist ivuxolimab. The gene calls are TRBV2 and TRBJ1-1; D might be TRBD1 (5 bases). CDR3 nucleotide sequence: TGTGCCAGCATTACAGGTGGAACTGAAGCTTTCTTT. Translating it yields CASITGGTEAFF.